This TCR beta chain was sequenced in a study of shared clonotypes between healthy human individuals. Findings and caveats of the study: Among non-shared clonotypes, generation probabilities were lower than among those shared by all four donors.

On this clone itself: The antigen is unknown.

Adults of Caucasian background living in Nashville, Tennessee made up all donors. Sorted subsets were amplified in replicate PCRs using about 210 ng DNA, tens of thousands of T cell genomes. Using immunoSEQ multiplex PCR, the repertoire was profiled, and TCRdb retains in-frame clones only, with some absent. Counted here are some 2.4 million clones, 80% to 95% occurring once; the ten biggest clones make up approximately 0.36%. The CDR3 is 16 amino acids. Trimming removed 0 bases at V and 1 base at J, with 12 bases between. Germline CDR1 reads LGHNA; CDR2 reads YNFKEQ. Material for sequencing was naive CD4+ T cells from PBMCs. Described subset: CD45RA+ positively selected. The V and J genes are TRBV4-2 and TRBJ1-1, with D possibly TRBD1 on 6 matching bases. The source is a young man in good health. Some clones in this sample may be carry-over from other donors' samples. The CDR3 region is CASSQDQYRENTEAFF. CDR3 DNA: TGTGCCAGCAGCCAAGATCAGTACAGGGAGAACACTGAAGCTTTCTTT.